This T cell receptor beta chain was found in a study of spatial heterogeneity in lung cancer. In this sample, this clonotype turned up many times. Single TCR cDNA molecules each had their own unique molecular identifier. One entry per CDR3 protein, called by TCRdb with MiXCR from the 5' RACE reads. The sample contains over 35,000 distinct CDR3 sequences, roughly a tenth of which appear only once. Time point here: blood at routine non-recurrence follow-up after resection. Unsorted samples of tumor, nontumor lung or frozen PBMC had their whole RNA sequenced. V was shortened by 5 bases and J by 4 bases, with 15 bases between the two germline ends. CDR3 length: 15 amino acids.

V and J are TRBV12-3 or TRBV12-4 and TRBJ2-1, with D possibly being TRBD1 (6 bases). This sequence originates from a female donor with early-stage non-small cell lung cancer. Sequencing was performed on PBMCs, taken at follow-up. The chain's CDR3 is CASSPFGGRYNEQFF. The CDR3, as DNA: TGTGCCAGCAGTCCGTTTGGGGGCCGTTACAATGAGCAGTTCTTC.